The 14 T cell receptor beta chains reported below all come from one sample, sequenced in a study of blood T cell repertoires in COVID-19. Sequencing used immunoSEQ multiplex PCR; TCRdb keeps in-frame clones, though not all of them. The data show 72,000 or so clones, approximately 86% seen once. Sequences were obtained from peripheral blood. The receptor set was obtained from an older woman with acute or convalescent COVID-19.

The chain has TRBV4-2 and TRBJ1-2, with 7 bases that match TRBD1. The CDR3 totals 14 residues. Germline-derived CDR1 and CDR2 are LGHNA and YNFKEQ. Losses at the gene ends were 4 bases for V and 2 bases for J; bases not matched to a gene: 4. The CDR3, as DNA: TGTGCCAGCAGCCCCAGACAGGGAAACTATGGCTACACCTTC. This encodes CASSPRQGNYGYTF.

This clone appeared once. The CDR3 region has the DNA TGTGCCAGCAGCTTGGCCCTTAACTATGGCTACACCTTC. It is translated as CASSLALNYGYTF. The genes are TRBV7-2 and TRBJ1-2, with D unclear. Trimming took 3 bases from V and 1 from J, leaving 6 bases between them. Per germline, CDR1 SGHTA and CDR2 FQGNSA. The CDR3 sequence is 13 residues long.

The genes are TRBV20-1 and TRBJ2-3; 7 nucleotides match TRBD1. The ends lost 3 bases at V and 1 base at J; junction bases unmatched: 7. Germline loops: CDR1 DFQATT, CDR2 SNEGSKA (reference sequence). The CDR3 consists of 15 residues. Here the CDR3 reads CSASVQGFGTDTQYF. CDR3 in DNA: TGCAGTGCTAGTGTACAGGGGTTTGGCACAGATACGCAGTATTTT.

The chain joins TRBV2 to TRBJ2-1, with 8 bases that match TRBD1. CDR1 and CDR2 (germline): SNHLY, FYNNEI. The junction had 3 bases not matched to a gene; V was cut back by 7 bases and J by 4 bases. CDR3 length: 13 residues. In DNA form, the CDR3 reads TGTGCCAGCACGAGACAGGGGTACAATGAGCAGTTCTTC. This codes for CASTRQGYNEQFF. Drawing the rest from reference TRBV2 and TRBJ2-1, the complete variable domain is EPEVTQTPSHQVTQMGQEVILRCVPISNHLYFYWYRQILGQKVEFLVSFYNNEISEKSEIFDDQFSVERPDGSNFTLKIRSTKLEDSAMYFCASTRQGYNEQFFGPGTRLTVL.

The V and J genes are TRBV27 and TRBJ2-3, with a weak D call TRBD1 (5 bases). This CDR3 contains 14 residues. V lost 5 bases to trimming and J lost 5 bases, with 14 bases between them. Germline V gene lookup returns CDR1 MNHEY and CDR2 SMNVEV (reference sequence). CDR3 DNA sequence: TGTGCCAGCAGTCCTATTCCAAGGGGAGATACGCAGTATTTT. This translates into CASSPIPRGDTQYF.

The J gene is TRBJ1-2, the V gene TRBV10-1, with 8 bases that match TRBD1. Per germline, CDR1 WNHNN and CDR2 SYGVQD (reference sequence). With 3 bases clipped from V and 8 bases from J, the junction kept 5 bases outside the gene matches. The length of the CDR3 is 13 residues. CDR3 bases: TGCGCCAGCAGTGACGGACAGGGTGGCGGCTACACCTTC. It specifies CASSDGQGGGYTF.

The chain employs TRBV10-3 and TRBJ1-2, with D possibly being TRBD1 (5 bases). CDR3 length: 14 residues. Germline loops: CDR1 ENHRY, CDR2 SYGVKD. V gave up 3 bases and J gave up 1 base, with 9 bases separating them. The CDR3 loop is CAISEQARNYGYTF. The CDR3 nucleotides read TGTGCCATCAGTGAACAGGCCCGTAACTATGGCTACACCTTC.

The J gene is TRBJ2-7, the V gene TRBV11-2; maybe TRBD2 (7 bases). The V end was cut by 7 bases, the J end by 4 bases, with 17 bases between. This CDR3 is 14 amino acids long. Germline V lookup: CDR1 SGHAT, CDR2 FQNNGV. The CDR3 sequence: CASKEGGGRYEQYF. As DNA, the CDR3 is TGTGCCAGCAAAGAGGGGGGGGGAAGATACGAGCAGTACTTC.

The chain uses TRBV5-5 and TRBJ1-5, with 8 bases fitting TRBD1. Germline V gene lookup returns CDR1 SGHKS and CDR2 YYEKEE (reference sequence). The CDR3 runs to 15 residues. The J segment lost 1 base and the V segment lost 4 bases, leaving 4 bases of the junction unmatched. The CDR3 bases are TGTGCCAGCAGCAGGGGACAGGCAAGCAATCAGCCCCAGCATTTT. It specifies CASSRGQASNQPQHF. The variable domain in full, with the rest retrieved from reference TRBV5-5 and TRBJ1-5, is DAGVTQSPTHLIKTRGQQVTLRCSPISGHKSVSWYQQVLGQGPQFIFQYYEKEERGRGNFPDRFSARQFPNYSSELNVNALLLGDSALYLCASSRGQASNQPQHFGDGTRLSIL.

V usage is TRBV28 and J usage is TRBJ2-1, with 8 bases fitting TRBD2. The CDR3 runs to 15 residues. Germline loops: CDR1 MDHEN, CDR2 SYDVKM. Trimming cost V 6 bases and J 0 bases; bases outside gene matches: 4. The chain's CDR3 is CASRSSGGSYNEQFF. In DNA, the CDR3 is TGTGCCAGCAGATCAAGCGGGGGCTCCTACAATGAGCAGTTCTTC.

V and J are TRBV30 and TRBJ1-1; 8 nucleotides line up with TRBD1. This CDR3 region has 16 residues. The trim removed 3 bases at V and 0 bases at J, leaving 9 bases unmatched. Germline V CDR1 and CDR2: GTSNPN, SVGIG (reference sequence). The CDR3 region is CAWSLRDRKMNTEAFF. The CDR3 DNA reads as TGTGCCTGGAGCCTGAGGGACAGGAAGATGAACACTGAAGCTTTCTTT. The whole variable domain, filled in from reference TRBV30 and TRBJ1-1, reads SQTIHQWPATLVQPVGSPLSLECTVEGTSNPNLYWYRQAAGRGLQLLFYSVGIGQISSEVPQNLSASRPQDRQFILSSKKLLLSDSGFYLCAWSLRDRKMNTEAFFGQGTRLTVV.

The sample holds one count of this clone. The V gene is TRBV5-6, the J gene TRBJ2-7, with 8 bases identical to TRBD1. The CDR3 has 17 residues. Germline lookup yields CDR1 SGHDT and CDR2 YYEEEE. V lost 4 bases, J lost 3 bases, and 15 bases stayed unmatched. CDR3 residues: CASSPRGLDRELYEQYF. CDR3 bases: TGTGCCAGCAGCCCGCGGGGTCTGGACAGGGAACTCTACGAGCAGTACTTC.

The chain joins TRBV18 to TRBJ1-4; no definite D call. The CDR3 runs 14 residues. CDR1 and CDR2 (germline): KGHSH, LQKENI. Between the trimmed V and J ends, which lost 2 bases and 4 bases, there was a span of 8 bases. The CDR3 region is CASSPGQVNEKLFF. Here the CDR3 DNA reads TGTGCCAGCTCACCAGGGCAGGTTAATGAAAAACTGTTTTTT.

The chain has TRBV15 and TRBJ2-5; 9 bases line up with TRBD1. The length of the CDR3 is 15 residues. Germline assignment: CDR1 LNHNV and CDR2 YYDKDF (reference sequence). Losses at the gene ends were 3 bases for V and 5 bases for J; bases not matched to a gene: 7. The CDR3 DNA reads as TGTGCCACCAGCAGGCCACAGGGGGCGGGGGAGACCCAGTACTTC. It specifies CATSRPQGAGETQYF. The full variable domain, its missing parts supplied by reference TRBV15 and TRBJ2-5, is DAMVIQNPRYQVTQFGKPVTLSCSQTLNHNVMYWYQQKSSQAPKLLFHYYDKDFNNEADTPDNFQSRRPNTSFCFLDIRSPGLGDTAMYLCATSRPQGAGETQYFGPGTRLLVL.